This T cell receptor (beta chain) was captured by sequencing in a study of blood T cell repertoires in COVID-19. Background on the study: Spain, Italy and the United States supplied samples that represented acute and convalescent COVID-19.

Generated by immunoSEQ multiplex PCR, the TCRdb table keeps only in-frame clones and is missing some. Among around 200,000 clones listed, 75% to 90% were seen once. Germline V gives CDR1 LGHNT, CDR2 FRNRAP. Trimming removed 1 base from V and 3 bases from J; junction bases left unmatched: 4. This CDR3 has 15 residues. Participant age was about 18 to 89 years, and participants resided in fewer than 25 US areas. Donors were grouped by their self-reported clinical history. The clonotype comes from a man aged 40-49 years who had recovered from COVID-19. Sequencing was performed on PBMCs or T cells enriched from blood (not recorded which). The V call is TRBV12-5, the J call TRBJ2-7; the match to TRBD2 covers 9 bases. CDR3 region: CASGLGLAGIYEQYF. The CDR3 DNA reads as TGTGCTAGTGGTTTGGGGCTAGCGGGGATCTACGAGCAGTACTTC.